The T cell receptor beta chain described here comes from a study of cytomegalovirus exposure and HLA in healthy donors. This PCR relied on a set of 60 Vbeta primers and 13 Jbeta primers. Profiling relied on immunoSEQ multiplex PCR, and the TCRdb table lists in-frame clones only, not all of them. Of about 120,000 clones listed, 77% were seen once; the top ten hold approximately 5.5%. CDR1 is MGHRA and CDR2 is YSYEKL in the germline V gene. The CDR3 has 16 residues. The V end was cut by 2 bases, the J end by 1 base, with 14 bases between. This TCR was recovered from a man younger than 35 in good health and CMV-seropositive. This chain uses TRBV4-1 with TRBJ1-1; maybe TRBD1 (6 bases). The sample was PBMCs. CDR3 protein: CASSQPMGQTNTEAFF. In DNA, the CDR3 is TGCGCCAGCAGCCAACCAATGGGACAAACGAACACTGAAGCTTTCTTT.